This TCR beta chain appears in the sequencing data of a study of Graves' ophthalmopathy and Graves' hyperthyroidism. Study information: Peripheral blood sampling preceded any treatment and occurred at initial diagnosis.

Study conclusions and caveats: Most expanded clonotypes from thyroid (those above 0.001 frequency) were also found in blood. From stable hyperthyroidism, ophthalmopathy was separated by a 13-signature model with 85% to 90% sensitivity and around 79% specificity.

For repertoire sequencing, the TCR beta CDR3 regions were amplified from RNA transcripts. HTBI primers primed a first-round RT-PCR, and a second-round multiplex PCR followed. TCRdb reprocessed the multiplex PCR reads via MiXCR and lists one record per CDR3 protein. This sample yields 740,000 or so distinct CDR3 sequences, of which 40% are seen a single time; approximately 43% belongs to the top ten. Active ophthalmopathy (CAS at least 3, NOSPECS at least 4), lasting under 3 months. CDR3 length equals 12 residues. Germline V gives CDR1 DFQATT, CDR2 SNEGSKA (reference sequence). The V and J ends lost 6 bases and 1 base respectively, with 9 bases between them. In this sample, this clonotype turned up many times. What it binds is unknown.

This clonotype originated in an adult man with Graves' ophthalmopathy. Specimen: peripheral blood. The chain couples TRBV20-1 to TRBJ1-2; D unresolved. This chain's CDR3 is CSAPRSNYGYTF. CDR3 nucleotide sequence: TGCAGTGCCCCACGGAGTAACTATGGCTACACCTTC.